The next 29 T cell receptor beta chains were all read from a single sample in a study of response to subunit inactivated influenza vaccine. TCRdb fed the RT-PCR reads into MiXCR, producing one record per CDR3 protein. The table includes 490,000 or so distinct CDR3 sequences, 6.5% to 8% detected once. The sequencing used PBMCs from blood, collected around 25 months after vaccination. The receptors come from a man between 45 and 75 years old who received an inactivated influenza vaccine.

This clonotype has only a few counts. The V gene is TRBV6-2 or TRBV6-3, the J gene TRBJ2-1; no clear D. Deletions cut 6 bases from V and 2 bases from J, with 11 bases between. CDR1 is MNHEY, CDR2 SVGEGT, per germline. The CDR3 is made up of 14 amino acids. CDR3 region: CASRRNGPYNEQFF. The CDR3 DNA is TGTGCCAGCAGGAGAAATGGGCCCTACAATGAGCAGTTCTTC.

The genes are TRBV20-1 and TRBJ2-5, with D perhaps being TRBD1 or TRBD2 (5 bases each). Trimming took off 3 bases at V and 4 bases at J, with 12 bases between the two ends. Germline loops: CDR1 DFQATT, CDR2 SNEGSKA (reference sequence). The CDR3 totals 13 residues. The CDR3 bases are TGCAGTGCTAGTATCGGGGCGGCAGAGACCCAGTACTTC. Protein sequence: CSASIGAAETQYF.

CDR3 coding DNA: TGTGCCAGCAGTGAACGTTTTGTGACCCAGTACTTC. Its protein is CASSERFVTQYF. The genes are TRBV6-1 and TRBJ2-5, with D unresolved. The length of the CDR3 is 12 residues. The germline V and J ends were trimmed by 2 bases and 7 bases, with 8 bases remaining between them. Germline loops: CDR1 MNHNS, CDR2 SASEGT.

This clonotype has just a few counts. The V and J genes are TRBV25-1 and TRBJ2-7; D tentatively fits TRBD1 or TRBD2 (6 bases each). The CDR3 covers 15 residues. CDR1 is MGHDK, CDR2 SYGVNS, per germline. The germline V and J ends were trimmed by 1 base and 2 bases, with 12 bases remaining between them. The CDR3 loop reads CASSELGGRTYEQYF. The DNA of the CDR3 is TGTGCCAGCAGTGAATTGGGGGGCAGGACCTACGAGCAGTACTTC.

This clonotype was found many times. The chain combines TRBV29-1 with TRBJ2-7, with 9 nucleotides matching TRBD2. The germline V gene has CDR1 SQVTM and CDR2 ANQGSEA. The CDR3 loop spans 14 amino acids. Trimming at V came to 6 bases and at J to 2 bases, leaving 8 bases not matched to a gene. The CDR3 nucleotides are TGCAGCGTCTTTGCCGGGACTAGCCCCTACGAGCAGTACTTC. Encoded protein: CSVFAGTSPYEQYF.

This clonotype was detected a few times. This chain uses TRBV5-1 with TRBJ1-1; 7 nucleotides match TRBD1. Germline V gene lookup returns CDR1 SGHRS and CDR2 YFSETQ. V was clipped by 3 bases and J by 3 bases; unmatched bases: 8. The CDR3 loop spans 15 amino acids. This CDR3 reads CASSSTGRGDTEAFF. The CDR3 DNA reads as TGCGCCAGCAGCTCGACCGGCAGGGGGGACACTGAAGCTTTCTTT.

This rearrangement joins TRBV30 to TRBJ2-3; the D gene is possibly TRBD2 (5 bases). This CDR3 is 14 amino acids long. Germline V gene lookup returns CDR1 GTSNPN and CDR2 SVGIG (reference sequence). The V and J ends lost 2 bases and 4 bases respectively, with 13 bases between them. The CDR3 DNA follows: TGTGCCTGGAGTTATGGAGGAAGGGCAGATACGCAGTATTTT. Encoded protein: CAWSYGGRADTQYF.

This clonotype was seen many times. The chain recombines TRBV29-1 with TRBJ1-1; D is unresolved. CDR1 and CDR2 (germline): SQVTM, ANQGSEA. The CDR3 is 13 amino acids. V lost 4 bases and J 0 bases, leaving 9 bases between the germline ends. This CDR3 reads CSVVREVNTEAFF. Here the CDR3 DNA reads TGCAGCGTTGTGAGGGAGGTGAACACTGAAGCTTTCTTT.

This clonotype has a handful of counts. The chain links TRBV18 to TRBJ2-7; TRBD2 is a possible D gene (6 bases). This CDR3 region has 15 residues. V gave up 0 bases and J gave up 3 bases, with 12 bases separating them. Germline V gene lookup returns CDR1 KGHSH and CDR2 LQKENI. Here the CDR3 reads CASSPPTGGIYEQYF. The CDR3 DNA reads TGTGCCAGCTCACCACCGACCGGGGGAATCTACGAGCAGTACTTC. Together with reference TRBV18 and TRBJ2-7, the CDR3 gives the full variable domain: NAGVMQNPRHLVRRRGQEARLRCSPMKGHSHVYWYRQLPEEGLKFMVYLQKENIIDESGMPKERFSAEFPKEGPSILRIQQVVRGDSAAYFCASSPPTGGIYEQYFGPGTRLTVT.

At least ten counts were recorded for this clonotype. This chain uses TRBV12-3 or TRBV12-4 with TRBJ2-5; D call uncertain. The CDR3 runs to 13 residues. V was pared by 1 base and J by 3 bases, with 6 bases between. The CDR3 here is CASSLGRKETQYF. CDR3 bases: TGTGCCAGCAGTTTAGGGAGAAAAGAGACCCAGTACTTC.

This clonotype was seen repeatedly, ten times or more. The chain employs TRBV20-1 and TRBJ2-3; D might be TRBD2 (6 bases). V was clipped by 5 bases and J by 0 bases, with 18 bases between them. The CDR3 length is 16 residues. Germline CDR1 DFQATT, CDR2 SNEGSKA (reference sequence). DNA of the CDR3: TGCAGTGCTGATGCATTTAGCGGTTACAGCACAGATACGCAGTATTTT. Translating it yields CSADAFSGYSTDTQYF.

This chain uses TRBV20-1 with TRBJ1-1, with D uncertain. Deletions cut 1 base from V and 6 bases from J, with 6 bases between. Germline V CDR1 and CDR2: DFQATT, SNEGSKA (reference sequence). This CDR3 comprises 11 residues. CDR3 loop: CSARGGPEAFF. CDR3 nucleotides: TGCAGTGCTAGAGGAGGGCCTGAAGCTTTCTTT.

A few counts support this clonotype. The chain carries TRBV7-6 and TRBJ2-1; D not certain. Trimming took 3 bases from V and 9 from J, leaving 9 bases between them. The CDR3 runs to 12 residues. Germline V gene lookup returns CDR1 SGHVS and CDR2 FNYEAQ. The CDR3 is CASSFGGIEQFF. The CDR3 DNA sequence: TGTGCCAGCAGCTTCGGTGGGATTGAGCAGTTCTTC.

This clonotype was found a few times. This CDR3 is CASTPGGAGEKLFF. The CDR3 region has the DNA TGTGCCAGCACTCCTGGGGGCGCAGGTGAAAAACTGTTTTTT. This rearrangement joins TRBV2 to TRBJ1-4, with D possibly being TRBD1 (6 bases). This CDR3 has 14 residues. Germline CDR1 and CDR2: SNHLY and FYNNEI. The V and J ends lost 7 bases and 7 bases respectively, with 16 bases between them.

The table lists this clonotype with many counts. CDR3 nucleotide sequence: TGTGCCAGCAGCCAAAGAGGAAATTCACCCCTCCACTTT. Its protein is CASSQRGNSPLHF. The J gene is TRBJ1-6, the V gene TRBV3-1; no reliable D call. V lost 2 bases, J lost 7 bases, and 6 bases lay in between. The CDR3 has 13 residues. The germline CDR1 and CDR2 sequences are LGHDT and YNNKEL (reference sequence). Variable domain in full (rest from reference TRBV3-1 and TRBJ1-6): DTAVSQTPKYLVTQMGNDKSIKCEQNLGHDTMYWYKQDSKKFLKIMFSYNNKELIINETVPNRFSPKSPDKAHLNLHINSLELGDSAVYFCASSQRGNSPLHFGNGTRLTVT.

This clonotype was counted between two and nine times. V and J are TRBV3-1 and TRBJ2-2; the D is unclear. This CDR3 region has 14 residues. Trimming took 2 bases from V and 2 from J, leaving 6 bases between them. Germline V gene data show CDR1 as LGHDT and CDR2 as YNNKEL (reference sequence). CDR3 protein: CASSQRINTGELFF. CDR3 in DNA: TGTGCCAGCAGCCAAAGGATCAACACCGGGGAGCTGTTTTTT.

The table lists this clonotype with many counts. The chain is built from TRBV6-1 and TRBJ1-6; D is unclear. The CDR3 is 16 amino acids. Germline-derived CDR1 and CDR2 are MNHNS and SASEGT. Trimming pared 6 bases from V and 5 bases from J, leaving 17 bases between. Written as DNA, the CDR3 is TGTGCCAGCAGGAGGTACAGCTGGAGAGATAATTCACCCCTCCACTTT. Translation: CASRRYSWRDNSPLHF.

The chain employs TRBV12-3 or TRBV12-4 and TRBJ1-5; tentatively, D is TRBD1 (5 bases). The CDR3 spans 15 residues. Trimming removed 3 bases at V and 7 bases at J, with 16 bases between. The CDR3 protein is CASSFSGGGGQPQHF. CDR3 DNA sequence: TGTGCCAGCAGTTTCTCCGGGGGGGGTGGCCAGCCCCAGCATTTT.

Only a few counts were recorded for this clonotype. The V gene is TRBV12-3 or TRBV12-4, the J gene TRBJ2-1; 11 bases agree with TRBD2. The trim removed 1 base at V and 5 bases at J, leaving 7 bases unmatched. CDR3 length: 17 amino acids. Here the CDR3 reads CASSLDGRLAGNNEQFF. CDR3 nucleotide sequence: TGTGCCAGCAGTTTAGACGGACGACTAGCGGGAAACAATGAGCAGTTCTTC.

J is TRBJ2-7 and V is TRBV20-1, with TRBD1 matching over 7 bases. Germline trimming cut 1 base from V and 6 bases from J; bases unmatched to any gene: 9. CDR3 size: 14 residues. CDR1 is DFQATT, CDR2 SNEGSKA, per germline (reference sequence). The CDR3: CSARAGTDYAEQYF. The CDR3 bases are TGCAGTGCTAGAGCCGGGACAGACTACGCCGAGCAGTACTTC.

The sample holds many counts of this clonotype. Here the CDR3 DNA reads TGCGCCAGCAGCTCCTACAAGGGCGGGAGCACTGAAGCTTTCTTT. It codes for CASSSYKGGSTEAFF. The chain links TRBV5-1 to TRBJ1-1; D not resolved. Germline CDR1 and CDR2: SGHRS and YFSETQ. CDR3 length: 15 residues. V lost 3 bases, J lost 4 bases, and 16 bases lay in between.

A few counts support this clonotype. This chain joins TRBV20-1 and TRBJ2-3, with D perhaps TRBD1 (6 bases). Germline CDR1 DFQATT, CDR2 SNEGSKA (reference sequence). This CDR3 region has 13 residues. V was trimmed by 4 bases and J by 4 bases, leaving 12 bases between them. The DNA of the CDR3 is TGCAGTGCTACAGGGGCAATCGCAGATACGCAGTATTTT. It translates to CSATGAIADTQYF.

This clonotype was observed a handful of times. The chain links TRBV15 to TRBJ1-1; D is ambiguous. Trimming pared 0 bases from V and 1 base from J, leaving 12 bases between. Germline V gene data show CDR1 as LNHNV and CDR2 as YYDKDF (reference sequence). The CDR3 totals 16 residues. In DNA form, the CDR3 reads TGTGCCACCAGCAGAGACCTAGGCGGTTCGAACACTGAAGCTTTCTTT. Translated: CATSRDLGGSNTEAFF.

This clonotype was counted ten times or more. The chain recombines TRBV4-1 with TRBJ2-1, with 7 bases matching TRBD1. Germline CDR1 reads MGHRA; CDR2 reads YSYEKL. After removal of 4 bases from V and 7 bases from J, the junction contained 7 bases not matched to a gene. The CDR3 is made up of 14 amino acids. Written as DNA, the CDR3 is TGCGCCAGCAGCCCCCGAGGGGGCCAAAATGAGCAGTTCTTC. Protein sequence: CASSPRGGQNEQFF.

The chain joins TRBV12-3 or TRBV12-4 to TRBJ2-1, with 13 bases lining up with TRBD2. Trimming at V came to 6 bases and at J to 8 bases, leaving 13 bases not matched to a gene. CDR3 length: 17 residues. The chain's CDR3 is CASRITSGRAGSDEQFF. In DNA, the CDR3 is TGTGCCAGCAGAATAACTAGCGGGAGGGCCGGTAGCGATGAGCAGTTCTTC.

This clonotype came up a few times. The chain carries TRBV27 and TRBJ2-7; D is perhaps TRBD2 (6 bases). Trimming took off 5 bases at V and 3 bases at J, with 17 bases between the two ends. CDR3 size: 15 residues. Germline CDR1 reads MNHEY; CDR2 reads SMNVEV (reference sequence). The CDR3 nucleotides read TGTGCCAGCAGTCCTGGGTGGGGGGACCGCTACGAGCAGTACTTC. Translation gives CASSPGWGDRYEQYF.

This clonotype has just a few counts. This rearrangement joins TRBV12-3 or TRBV12-4 to TRBJ1-5; 7 nucleotides agree with TRBD1. The CDR3 runs 15 residues. Trimming at V came to 4 bases and at J to 6 bases, leaving 9 bases not matched to a gene. This chain's CDR3 is CASSSDRVGSQPQHF. The DNA of the CDR3 is TGTGCCAGCAGTTCCGACAGGGTCGGGAGTCAGCCCCAGCATTTT.

In this sample, this clonotype turned up a few times. The DNA for the CDR3 is TGTGCCAGCAGCGGGGAAGATACGCAGTATTTT. This codes for CASSGEDTQYF. The V and J genes are TRBV9 and TRBJ2-3; no definite D call. This CDR3 comprises 11 residues. CDR1 is SGDLS and CDR2 is YYNGEE in the germline V gene. V was shortened by 3 bases and J by 5 bases, with 4 bases between the two germline ends.

The rearrangement joins TRBV6-1 to TRBJ2-4; 9 nucleotides align to TRBD1. Trimming removed 7 bases from V and 5 bases from J; junction bases left unmatched: 3. The CDR3 has 13 amino acids. From germline, CDR1 is MNHNS and CDR2 SASEGT. The CDR3 DNA is TGTGCCAGCAACCGGGACAGGGAAAACATTCAGTACTTC. Its protein product is CASNRDRENIQYF.